This is a list of T cell receptor beta chains from one sample in a study of T cells in Graves' hyperthyroidism and ophthalmopathy. TCRdb recomputed calls from the multiplex PCR reads with MiXCR, one row per CDR3 protein. The sample contains roughly 560,000 distinct CDR3 sequences, over 12% of which appear only once. Sequenced material: blood. These receptors came from a middle-aged woman with Graves' ophthalmopathy. CDR3s include the opening cysteine and the closing phenylalanine or tryptophan. A D gene is named only where the DNA matches it firmly. Where a row states a size, it is once, few, many or the class of an expanded clone; other rows omit it.

TRBV29-1	many	TRBD1	TRBJ2-5	TGCAGCGCTACCCGACAGGGGGAAGAGACCCAGTACTTC	CSATRQGEETQYF
TRBV10-3	many	TRBD2	TRBJ2-1	TGTGCCATCAGTGAAGCGGGACGGGGCAATGAGCAGTTCTTC	CAISEAGRGNEQFF
TRBV15	many	.	TRBJ1-2	TGTGCCACCAGCAGAGGCACCGATAACTATGGCTACACCTTC	CATSRGTDNYGYTF
TRBV6-1	many	.	TRBJ2-2	TGTGCCAGCAGTGCCAGGTCTGCCGGGGAGCTGTTTTTT	CASSARSAGELFF
TRBV18	few	TRBD1	TRBJ2-7	TGTGCCAGCTCACCTAGGACAGGGAACTCCTACGAGCAGTACTTC	CASSPRTGNSYEQYF
TRBV14	many	.	TRBJ2-7	TGTGCCAGCAGCCAAGAGGCGCACAGCAGCTCCTACGAGCAGTACTTC	CASSQEAHSSSYEQYF
TRBV18	many	.	TRBJ2-7	TGTGCCAGCTCACCAGATCTAGGCTACGAGCAGTACTTC	CASSPDLGYEQYF
TRBV7-9	many	.	TRBJ2-2	TGTGCCAGCAGCAGGACCCAACCGAACACCGGGGAGCTGTTTTTT	CASSRTQPNTGELFF
TRBV6-2/TRBV6-3	many	.	TRBJ1-5	TGTGCCAGCAGTTACGGAGCAGGTCGCAATCAGCCCCAGCATTTT	CASSYGAGRNQPQHF
TRBV5-6	few	.	TRBJ1-2	TGTGCCAGCAGCCCGCTGAGGGGTAACTATGGCTACACCTTC	CASSPLRGNYGYTF
TRBV5-1	few	.	TRBJ2-7	TGCGCCAGCAGCTTGGGAGTCTCTATCTCCTACGAGCAGTACTTC	CASSLGVSISYEQYF
TRBV6-2/TRBV6-3	few	TRBD2	TRBJ2-2	TGTGCCAGCAGTTACTCGTATCTAGCGGGAGGGCCTGGCACCGGGGAGCTGTTTTTT	CASSYSYLAGGPGTGELFF
TRBV20-1	many	TRBD2	TRBJ2-2	TGCAGTGCTAGACCGACTAGCGGGAGTCGAACCGGGGAGCTGTTTTTT	CSARPTSGSRTGELFF
TRBV28	once	.	TRBJ1-1	TGTGCCAGCAGACCCGAGACAGCTGGGAACACTGAAGCTTTCTTT	CASRPETAGNTEAFF
TRBV28	.	TRBD2	TRBJ2-7	TGTGCCAGCCGATACTTAGCGGGGAACTCCTACGAGCAGTACTTC	CASRYLAGNSYEQYF
TRBV5-1	.	TRBD2	TRBJ2-7	TGCGCCAGCAGCGGGGGGACTAGCGGATACGAGCAGTACTTC	CASSGGTSGYEQYF
TRBV10-3	many	.	TRBJ1-1	TGTGCCATCAACGACGGGGGTATAGTAAGCACTGAAGCTTTCTTT	CAINDGGIVSTEAFF
TRBV19	many	.	TRBJ1-5	TGTGCCAGTAGTAAAACCGGGGGCGAGGATAGCAATCAGCCCCAGCATTTT	CASSKTGGEDSNQPQHF
TRBV6-1	many	.	TRBJ2-4	TGTGCCAGCAGTCCGATGGACTTCGGTGCAAACATTCAGTACTTC	CASSPMDFGANIQYF
TRBV27	.	TRBD2	TRBJ2-5	TGTGCCAGCAGTGTCCTGGGAGGGCCGGAGACCCAGTACTTC	CASSVLGGPETQYF
TRBV12-3/TRBV12-4	many	.	TRBJ1-1	TGTGCCAGCAGTTTGGCCGGAGCAGCGAACACTGAAGCTTTCTTT	CASSLAGAANTEAFF
TRBV12-3/TRBV12-4	many	.	TRBJ2-7	TGTGCCAGCAGTTCTGACGAGACCTACGAGCAGTACTTC	CASSSDETYEQYF
TRBV6-1	many	.	TRBJ1-1	TGTGCCAGCAGGATGATTGGGGAGACTGAAGCTTTCTTT	CASRMIGETEAFF
TRBV5-6	many	.	TRBJ1-1	TGTGCCAGCAGCTTGTTCGAGACCCGAGGGACTGAAGCTTTCTTT	CASSLFETRGTEAFF
TRBV6-1	few	TRBD1	TRBJ1-2	TGTGCCAGCAGACCCACAGGGGGTGAAGGCTACACCTTC	CASRPTGGEGYTF
TRBV5-1	many	.	TRBJ1-1	TGCGCCAGCAGCTTGGATGGGCAAAAGAACACTAAAGCTTTCTTT	CASSLDGQKNTKAFF
TRBV20-1	many	.	TRBJ2-3	TGCAGTGCTCCCGACTTGATCAAGCTCACAGATACGCAGTATTTT	CSAPDLIKLTDTQYF
TRBV30	few	TRBD1	TRBJ1-3	TGTGCCTGGAGGGACAGGGGAAAGGGGGGAAACACCATATATTTT	CAWRDRGKGGNTIYF
TRBV29-1	many	.	TRBJ2-5	TGCAGCGTCCAAACAGGGTTGGAGACCCAGTACTTC	CSVQTGLETQYF
TRBV6-5	few	TRBD1	TRBJ2-7	TGTGCCAGCAGTTACTCGAGACAGGGCGGGTACGAGCAGTACTTC	CASSYSRQGGYEQYF
TRBV12-3/TRBV12-4	.	TRBD2	TRBJ2-7	TGTGCCAGCAGTTCCTCGAAGGAGCGGGGGGCCTTCTACGAGCAGTACTTC	CASSSSKERGAFYEQYF
TRBV15	.	.	TRBJ2-4	TGTGCCACCAGCAGATTTGGACAGTTAGACATTCAGTACTTC	CATSRFGQLDIQYF
TRBV29-1	few	TRBD1	TRBJ2-7	TGCAGCGTTGAAGATGGGGACAGGGGATCGGGGGAGCAGTACTTC	CSVEDGDRGSGEQYF